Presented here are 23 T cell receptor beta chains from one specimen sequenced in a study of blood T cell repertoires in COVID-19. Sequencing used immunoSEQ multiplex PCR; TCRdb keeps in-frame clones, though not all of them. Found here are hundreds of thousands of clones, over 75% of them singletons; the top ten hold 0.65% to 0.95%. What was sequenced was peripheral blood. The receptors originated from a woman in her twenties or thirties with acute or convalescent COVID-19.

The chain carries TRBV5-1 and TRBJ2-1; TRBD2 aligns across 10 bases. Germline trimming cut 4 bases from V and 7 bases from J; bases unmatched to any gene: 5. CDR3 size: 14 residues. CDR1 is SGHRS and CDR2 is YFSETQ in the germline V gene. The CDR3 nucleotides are TGCGCCAGCAGCCCGGGACTAGCGAAGAATGAGCAGTTCTTC. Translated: CASSPGLAKNEQFF.

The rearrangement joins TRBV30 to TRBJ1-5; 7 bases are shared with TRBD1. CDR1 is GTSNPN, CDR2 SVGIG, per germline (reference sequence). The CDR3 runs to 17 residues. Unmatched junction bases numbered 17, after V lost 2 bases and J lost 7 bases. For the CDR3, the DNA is TGTGCCTGGAGTTCAACTTCCTCTATCAGGGGGTTCCAGCCCCAGCATTTT. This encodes CAWSSTSSIRGFQPQHF.

The CDR3, as DNA: TGTGCCAGCAGTTATCCTGCGTCGAACCACGAGCAGTACTTC. Amino acid sequence: CASSYPASNHEQYF. The V gene is TRBV6-2 or TRBV6-3, the J gene TRBJ2-7; D gene uncertain. Trimming stripped 3 bases from V and 5 bases from J, with 14 bases between. The germline CDR1 and CDR2 sequences are MNHEY and SVGEGT. This CDR3 is built from 14 residues.

Written as DNA, the CDR3 is TGTGCCAGCAGCTTAGCATCAGGGCCAACTAATGAAAAACTGTTTTTT. Protein: CASSLASGPTNEKLFF. The chain uses TRBV7-6 and TRBJ1-4; perhaps TRBD1 as D (5 bases). CDR3 length: 16 residues. Per the germline V gene, CDR1 is SGHVS and CDR2 is FNYEAQ. V was cut by 0 bases and J by 0 bases, with 8 bases left in between. The whole variable domain, remainder taken from reference TRBV7-6 and TRBJ1-4, is GAGVSQSPRYKVTKRGQDVALRCDPISGHVSLYWYRQALGQGPEFLTYFNYEAQQDKSGLPNDRFSAERPEGSISTLTIQRTEQRDSAMYRCASSLASGPTNEKLFFGSGTQLSVL.

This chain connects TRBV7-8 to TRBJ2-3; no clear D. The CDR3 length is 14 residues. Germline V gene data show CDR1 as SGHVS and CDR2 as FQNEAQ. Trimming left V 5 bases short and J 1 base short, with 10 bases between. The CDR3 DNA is TGTGCCAGCAGCCCTACCCTACGCACAGATACGCAGTATTTT. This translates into CASSPTLRTDTQYF. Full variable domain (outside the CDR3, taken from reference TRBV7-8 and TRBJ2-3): GAGVSQSPRYKVAKRGQDVALRCDPISGHVSLFWYQQALGQGPEFLTYFQNEAQLDKSGLPSDRFFAERPEGSVSTLKIQRTQQEDSAVYLCASSPTLRTDTQYFGPGTRLTVL.

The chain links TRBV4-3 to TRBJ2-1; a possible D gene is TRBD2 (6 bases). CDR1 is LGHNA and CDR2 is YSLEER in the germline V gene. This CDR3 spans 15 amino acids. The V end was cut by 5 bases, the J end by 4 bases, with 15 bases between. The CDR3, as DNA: TGCGCCAGCAGCTCGCAGGAGGGGCCTTACAATGAGCAGTTCTTC. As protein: CASSSQEGPYNEQFF.

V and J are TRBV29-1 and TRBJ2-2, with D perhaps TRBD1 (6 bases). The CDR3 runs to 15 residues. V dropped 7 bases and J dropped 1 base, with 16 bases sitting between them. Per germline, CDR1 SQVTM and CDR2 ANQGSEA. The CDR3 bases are TGCAGCGCTTGGGGGCTGACAGGGAACACCGGGGAGCTGTTTTTT. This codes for CSAWGLTGNTGELFF.

CDR3 sequence: CATSRELAGVADTQYF. The CDR3 DNA reads TGTGCCACCAGCAGGGAACTAGCGGGAGTTGCAGATACGCAGTATTTT. The V and J genes are TRBV15 and TRBJ2-3; 11 nucleotides line up with TRBD2. Germline V gene sequence: CDR1 LNHNV, CDR2 YYDKDF (reference sequence). This CDR3 spans 16 amino acids. V lost 3 bases and J lost 4; bases outside the gene matches: 6.

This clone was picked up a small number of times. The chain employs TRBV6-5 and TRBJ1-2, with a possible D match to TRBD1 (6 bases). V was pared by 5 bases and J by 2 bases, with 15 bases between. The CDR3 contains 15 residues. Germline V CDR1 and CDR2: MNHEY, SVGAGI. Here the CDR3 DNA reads TGTGCCAGCAGTCAGTGGGACAAGAAGAACTATGGCTACACCTTC. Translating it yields CASSQWDKKNYGYTF.

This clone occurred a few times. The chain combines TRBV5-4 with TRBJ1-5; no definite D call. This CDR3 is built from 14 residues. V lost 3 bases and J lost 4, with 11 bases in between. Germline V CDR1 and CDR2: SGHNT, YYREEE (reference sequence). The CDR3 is CASSWSGSNQPQHF. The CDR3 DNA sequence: TGTGCCAGCAGCTGGTCGGGTTCTAATCAGCCCCAGCATTTT.

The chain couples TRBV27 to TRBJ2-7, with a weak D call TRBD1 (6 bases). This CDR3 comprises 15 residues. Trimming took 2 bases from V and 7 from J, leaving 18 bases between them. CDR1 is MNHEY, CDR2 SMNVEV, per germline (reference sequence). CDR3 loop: CASSLETGPLGEQYF. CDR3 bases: TGTGCCAGCAGTTTAGAGACAGGTCCTTTGGGAGAGCAGTACTTC.

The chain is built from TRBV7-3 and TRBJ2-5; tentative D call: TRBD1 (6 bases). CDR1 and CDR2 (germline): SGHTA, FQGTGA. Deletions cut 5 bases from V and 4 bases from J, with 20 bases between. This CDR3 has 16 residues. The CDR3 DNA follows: TGTGCCAGCAGCCTCCACAGGTATGGGGGCCGAGAGACCCAGTACTTC. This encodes CASSLHRYGGRETQYF.

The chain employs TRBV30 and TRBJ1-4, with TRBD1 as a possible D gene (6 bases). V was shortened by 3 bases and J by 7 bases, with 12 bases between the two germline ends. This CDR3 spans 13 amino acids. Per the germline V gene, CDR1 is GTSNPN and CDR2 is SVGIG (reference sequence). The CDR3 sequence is CAWRQGSGEKLFF. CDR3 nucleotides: TGTGCCTGGAGGCAGGGGTCGGGTGAAAAACTGTTTTTT.

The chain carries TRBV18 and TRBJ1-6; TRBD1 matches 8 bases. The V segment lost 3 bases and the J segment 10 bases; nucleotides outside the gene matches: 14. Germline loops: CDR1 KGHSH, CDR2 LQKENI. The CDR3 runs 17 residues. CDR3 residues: CASSPTGQGAIGSPLHF. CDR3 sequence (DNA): TGTGCCAGCTCACCGACGGGGCAGGGGGCAATCGGCTCACCCCTCCACTTT.

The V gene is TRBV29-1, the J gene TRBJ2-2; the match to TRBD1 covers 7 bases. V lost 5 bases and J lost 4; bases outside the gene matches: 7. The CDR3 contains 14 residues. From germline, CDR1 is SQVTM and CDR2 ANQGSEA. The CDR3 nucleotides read TGCAGCGTTTACGGACAGGCGGGCACCGGGGAGCTGTTTTTT. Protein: CSVYGQAGTGELFF.

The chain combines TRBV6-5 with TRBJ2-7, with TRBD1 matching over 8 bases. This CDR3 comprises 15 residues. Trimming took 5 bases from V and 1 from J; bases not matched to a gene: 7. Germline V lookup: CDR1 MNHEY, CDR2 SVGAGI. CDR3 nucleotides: TGTGCCAGCAGTCTCTCCCGGGACAGGTCCTACGAGCAGTACTTC. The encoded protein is CASSLSRDRSYEQYF.

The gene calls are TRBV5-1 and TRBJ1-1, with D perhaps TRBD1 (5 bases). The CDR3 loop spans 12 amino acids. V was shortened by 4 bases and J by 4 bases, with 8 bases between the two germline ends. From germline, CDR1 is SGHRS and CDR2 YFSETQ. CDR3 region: CASSQQGTEAFF. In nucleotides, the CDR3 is TGCGCCAGCAGCCAGCAGGGCACTGAAGCTTTCTTT.

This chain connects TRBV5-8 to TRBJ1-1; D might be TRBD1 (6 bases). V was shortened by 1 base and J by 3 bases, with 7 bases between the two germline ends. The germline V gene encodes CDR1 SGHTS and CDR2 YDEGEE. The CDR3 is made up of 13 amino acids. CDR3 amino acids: CASSLSGDTEAFF. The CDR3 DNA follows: TGTGCCAGCAGCTTGTCAGGGGACACTGAAGCTTTCTTT.

The CDR3 sequence is CASAREAGVPTNTGELFF. The CDR3 DNA sequence: TGTGCCAGCGCCCGGGAGGCAGGGGTTCCCACTAACACCGGGGAGCTGTTTTTT. The chain couples TRBV2 to TRBJ2-2, with a tentative D call TRBD2 (7 bases). V was trimmed by 8 bases and J by 2 bases, leaving 24 bases between them. CDR3 length: 18 amino acids. The germline V gene has CDR1 SNHLY and CDR2 FYNNEI. Supplemented by reference TRBV2 and TRBJ2-2, the full variable domain reads EPEVTQTPSHQVTQMGQEVILRCVPISNHLYFYWYRQILGQKVEFLVSFYNNEISEKSEIFDDQFSVERPDGSNFTLKIRSTKLEDSAMYFCASAREAGVPTNTGELFFGEGSRLTVL.

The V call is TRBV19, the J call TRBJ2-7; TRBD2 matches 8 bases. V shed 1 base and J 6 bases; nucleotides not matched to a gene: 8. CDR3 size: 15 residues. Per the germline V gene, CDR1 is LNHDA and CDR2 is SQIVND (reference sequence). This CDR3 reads CASSIAGGAVGEQYF. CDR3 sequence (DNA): TGTGCCAGTAGTATAGCGGGGGGGGCAGTCGGCGAGCAGTACTTC. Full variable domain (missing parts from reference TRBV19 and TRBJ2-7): DGGITQSPKYLFRKEGQNVTLSCEQNLNHDAMYWYRQDPGQGLRLIYYSQIVNDFQKGDIAEGYSVSREKKESFPLTVTSAQKNPTAFYLCASSIAGGAVGEQYFGPGTRLTVT.

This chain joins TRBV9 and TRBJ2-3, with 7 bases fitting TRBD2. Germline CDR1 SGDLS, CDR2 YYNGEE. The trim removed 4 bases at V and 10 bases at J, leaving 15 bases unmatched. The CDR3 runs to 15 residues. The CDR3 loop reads CASSSGELAVHAQYF. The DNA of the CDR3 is TGTGCCAGCAGCTCCGGTGAGCTAGCGGTCCACGCGCAGTATTTT.

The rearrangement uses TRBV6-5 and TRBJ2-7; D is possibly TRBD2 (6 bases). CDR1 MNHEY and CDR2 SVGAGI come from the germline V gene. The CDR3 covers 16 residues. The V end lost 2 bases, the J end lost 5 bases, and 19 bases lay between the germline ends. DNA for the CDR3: TGTGCCAGCAGTTACCTTGCACGGAGGGATCTACACGAGCAGTACTTC. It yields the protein CASSYLARRDLHEQYF.

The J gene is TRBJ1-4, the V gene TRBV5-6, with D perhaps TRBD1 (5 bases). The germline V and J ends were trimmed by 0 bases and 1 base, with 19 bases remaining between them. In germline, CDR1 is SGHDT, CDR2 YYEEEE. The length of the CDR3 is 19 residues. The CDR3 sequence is CASSLVRVSGARTNEKLFF. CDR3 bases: TGTGCCAGCAGCTTGGTACGGGTCAGCGGGGCTAGAACTAATGAAAAACTGTTTTTT. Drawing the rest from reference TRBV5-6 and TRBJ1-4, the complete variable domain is DAGVTQSPTHLIKTRGQQVTLRCSPKSGHDTVSWYQQALGQGPQFIFQYYEEEERQRGNFPDRFSGHQFPNYSSELNVNALLLGDSALYLCASSLVRVSGARTNEKLFFGSGTQLSVL.